A selection of T cell receptor beta chains follows, all from one sample in a study of STAT3 mutations in large granular lymphocyte leukemia. Generated by immunoSEQ multiplex PCR, the TCRdb table keeps only in-frame clones and is missing some. The data hold tens of thousands of clones, with approximately 84% observed a single time. The sample comprised peripheral blood mononuclear cells. The receptors derive from a man aged 55 to 70 with T-cell large granular lymphocyte leukemia. Some clones in this sample may be carry-over from other donors' samples. The conserved cysteine and the conserved F or W are not part of the CDR3 here. A D gene is named only where the DNA matches it firmly.

d_gene: -
v_gene: TRBV7-2
CDR3aa: ASSLNRQDEAF

d_gene: -
v_gene: TRBV28
CDR3aa: ASSFGVSPLH

d_gene: -
v_gene: TRBV5-8
CDR3aa: ASSLGTVTTYEQY

d_gene: TRBD2
v_gene: TRBV28
CDR3aa: ASSLVGLAANEQF

d_gene: TRBD2
v_gene: TRBV6-1
CDR3aa: ASSLLAGAVETQY

d_gene: -
v_gene: TRBV29-1
CDR3aa: SSATNEKLF

d_gene: -
v_gene: TRBV30
CDR3aa: AWSGQDSYEQY

d_gene: -
v_gene: TRBV7-9
CDR3aa: ASRLTVDGYT

d_gene: -
v_gene: TRBV5-1
CDR3aa: ASSLLSGSGYT

d_gene: -
v_gene: TRBV2
CDR3aa: ASRTDSPYGYT

d_gene: TRBD1
v_gene: TRBV28
CDR3aa: ASSRTGANWGYT

d_gene: -
v_gene: TRBV2
CDR3aa: ASSESTGGPKGEQY

d_gene: -
v_gene: TRBV7-9
CDR3aa: ASSPKEPKNSGANVLT

d_gene: -
v_gene: TRBV6-1
CDR3aa: ASSDAFGDYEQY

d_gene: -
v_gene: TRBV10-3
CDR3aa: AISDLGWGQY

d_gene: TRBD1
v_gene: TRBV25-1
CDR3aa: ATSWDRGGNTEAF

d_gene: TRBD1
v_gene: TRBV11-2
CDR3aa: ASSLDSGGYGYT

d_gene: TRBD2
v_gene: TRBV4-3
CDR3aa: ASSAGFAGDNEQF

d_gene: TRBD1
v_gene: TRBV19
CDR3aa: ASSRDRNSYEQY

d_gene: TRBD2
v_gene: TRBV18
CDR3aa: ASSPLAGGPTDTQY

d_gene: -
v_gene: TRBV27
CDR3aa: ASSSPYTQY

d_gene: TRBD2
v_gene: TRBV28
CDR3aa: ASSPGLAGGPRKYNEQF

d_gene: -
v_gene: TRBV5-6
CDR3aa: ASSWGFRTDTQY

d_gene: -
v_gene: TRBV7-9
CDR3aa: ASSLTIDRTEAF

d_gene: -
v_gene: TRBV7-2
CDR3aa: ASSLASRDPGGYT

d_gene: TRBD2
v_gene: TRBV28
CDR3aa: ASSYRTSESYEQY

d_gene: TRBD1
v_gene: TRBV27
CDR3aa: ASSLQGAYEQY

d_gene: -
v_gene: TRBV13
CDR3aa: ASSFRETPNEKLF

d_gene: -
v_gene: TRBV7-9
CDR3aa: ASSPRGRGVGNTIY

d_gene: TRBD1
v_gene: TRBV29-1
CDR3aa: SVTGTGTMNTEAF

d_gene: -
v_gene: TRBV10-1
CDR3aa: AAGQPNTGELF

d_gene: -
v_gene: TRBV5-6
CDR3aa: ASSSPAADTQY

d_gene: TRBD1
v_gene: TRBV6-5
CDR3aa: ASSYGQGDQPQH

d_gene: TRBD1
v_gene: TRBV5-1
CDR3aa: ASSSAGQGGETQY

d_gene: TRBD2
v_gene: TRBV4-2
CDR3aa: ASSQEVPSGSRHEQY